The entry below describes one TCR beta chain. Its antigen is unidentified. In every patient, relapse followed autologous stem cell transplantation, while exposure to brentuximab vedotin differed. Trimming took off 0 bases at V and 4 bases at J, with 9 bases between the two ends. From germline, CDR1 is GTSNPN and CDR2 SVGIG (reference sequence). This CDR3 is built from 13 residues. The sample belongs to a study of PD-1 blockade in classical Hodgkin lymphoma. The study, taken as a whole, reports: Complete responders started with a diversity level that resembled newly diagnosed patients at baseline. Unlike CD8+ TCR diversity, which did not rise significantly by C4D1, CD4+ TCR diversity did.

The method was immunoSEQ multiplex PCR; TCRdb's version includes in-frame clones alone and lacks a portion of them. The sample yields about 46,000 clones, roughly 73% seen once. Source: peripheral blood mononuclear cells (PBMCs), taken at baseline. J is TRBJ1-1 and V is TRBV30; D is possibly TRBD1 (5 bases). This receptor was obtained from a human donor with classical Hodgkin lymphoma. The CDR3 is CAWSVRGTTEAFF. The CDR3 DNA sequence: TGTGCCTGGAGTGTACGGGGGACCACTGAAGCTTTCTTT. Filled out from reference TRBV30 and TRBJ1-1, the complete variable domain reads SQTIHQWPATLVQPVGSPLSLECTVEGTSNPNLYWYRQAAGRGLQLLFYSVGIGQISSEVPQNLSASRPQDRQFILSSKKLLLSDSGFYLCAWSVRGTTEAFFGQGTRLTVV.